Below, one T cell receptor (beta chain) is given with its context. This specimen belongs to a study of shared clonotypes between healthy human individuals. The CDR3 runs to 16 residues. Germline CDR1 reads SEHNR; CDR2 reads FQNEAQ (reference sequence). V was shortened by 5 bases and J by 6 bases, with 20 bases between the two germline ends. Using immunoSEQ multiplex PCR, the repertoire was profiled, and TCRdb retains in-frame clones only, with some absent. The table records under 850,000 clones, around 92% of them present only once. Selected positively for CCR7 and CD45RO-negative, naive CD8 cells excluded terminally differentiated effector memory CD45RA+ cells.

This clonotype was obtained from a young man in good health. Source material: naive CD8+ T cells sorted from blood. This chain connects TRBV7-9 to TRBJ2-1; TRBD2 is a possible D gene (5 bases). The CDR3 bases are TGTGCCAGCAGCGGGCTGAGGGCTAGCAATGGCAATGAGCAGTTCTTC. Amino acids: CASSGLRASNGNEQFF.